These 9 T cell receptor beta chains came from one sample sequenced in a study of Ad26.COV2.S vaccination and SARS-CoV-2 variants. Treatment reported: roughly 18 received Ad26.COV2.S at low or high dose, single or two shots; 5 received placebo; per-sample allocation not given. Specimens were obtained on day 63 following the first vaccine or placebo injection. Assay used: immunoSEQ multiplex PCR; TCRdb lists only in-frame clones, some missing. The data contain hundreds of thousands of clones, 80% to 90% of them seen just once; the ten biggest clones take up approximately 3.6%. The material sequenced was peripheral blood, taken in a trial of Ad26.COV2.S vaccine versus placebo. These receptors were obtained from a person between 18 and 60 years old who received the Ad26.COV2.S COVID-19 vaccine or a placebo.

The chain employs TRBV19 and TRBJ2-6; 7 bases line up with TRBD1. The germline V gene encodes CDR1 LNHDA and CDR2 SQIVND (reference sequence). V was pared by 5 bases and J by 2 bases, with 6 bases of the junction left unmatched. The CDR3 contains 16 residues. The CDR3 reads CASSGRDRTGANVLTF. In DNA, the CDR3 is TGTGCCAGTAGTGGAAGGGACAGAACTGGGGCCAACGTCCTGACTTTC.

CDR3 residues: CASSTPPLGAQYF. The CDR3, as DNA: TGTGCCAGCAGCACCCCACCACTCGGGGCGCAGTACTTC. The chain combines TRBV6-5 with TRBJ2-7; D may be TRBD1 or TRBD2 (5 bases each). CDR3 length equals 13 residues. Germline CDR1 is MNHEY and CDR2 is SVGAGI. V dropped 6 bases and J dropped 9 bases, with 18 bases sitting between them.

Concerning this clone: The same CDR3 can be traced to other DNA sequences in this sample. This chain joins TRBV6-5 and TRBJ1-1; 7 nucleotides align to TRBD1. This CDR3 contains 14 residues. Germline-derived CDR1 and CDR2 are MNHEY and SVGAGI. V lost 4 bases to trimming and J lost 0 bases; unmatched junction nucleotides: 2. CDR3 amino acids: CASSLGTVNTEAFF. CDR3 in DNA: TGTGCCAGCAGTTTGGGGACAGTGAACACTGAAGCTTTCTTT.

CDR3 region: CASSPLDNSYNSPLHF. The DNA for the CDR3 is TGTGCCAGCAGCCCGCTGGACAACTCCTATAATTCACCCCTCCACTTT. The chain combines TRBV3-1 (or the pseudogene TRBV3-2) with TRBJ1-6; possibly TRBD1 for D (5 bases). V was shortened by 4 bases and J by 0 bases, with 10 bases between the two germline ends. CDR3 size: 16 residues. Germline lookup yields CDR1 LGHDT and CDR2 YNNKEL (reference sequence).

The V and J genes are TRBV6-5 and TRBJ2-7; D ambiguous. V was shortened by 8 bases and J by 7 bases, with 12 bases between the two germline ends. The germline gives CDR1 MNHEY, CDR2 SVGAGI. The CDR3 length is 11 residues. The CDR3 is CASRSDREQYF. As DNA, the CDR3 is TGTGCCAGCCGATCGGACCGGGAGCAGTACTTC.

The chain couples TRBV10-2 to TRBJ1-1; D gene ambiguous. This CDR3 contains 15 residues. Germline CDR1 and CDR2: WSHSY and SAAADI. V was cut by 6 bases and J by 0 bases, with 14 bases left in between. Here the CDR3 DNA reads TGCGCCAGCAGGACCGGACTAGGTGTGAACACTGAAGCTTTCTTT. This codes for CASRTGLGVNTEAFF.

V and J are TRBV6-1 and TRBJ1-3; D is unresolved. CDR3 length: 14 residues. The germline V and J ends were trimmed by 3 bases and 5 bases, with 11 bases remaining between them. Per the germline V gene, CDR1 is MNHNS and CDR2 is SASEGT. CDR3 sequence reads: CASSDLTTRNTIYF. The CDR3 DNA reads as TGTGCCAGCAGTGACCTGACAACCCGAAACACCATATATTTT.

The CDR3 nucleotides are TGTGCCTGGAGTGGACGGGGGACGGGCGAGCAGTACTTC. It is translated as CAWSGRGTGEQYF. The chain has TRBV30 and TRBJ2-7, with D possibly TRBD2 on 6 matching bases. The CDR3 sequence is 13 residues long. CDR1 and CDR2 from the germline V gene are GTSNPN and SVGIG (reference sequence). Trimming took off 1 base at V and 6 bases at J, with 13 bases between the two ends.

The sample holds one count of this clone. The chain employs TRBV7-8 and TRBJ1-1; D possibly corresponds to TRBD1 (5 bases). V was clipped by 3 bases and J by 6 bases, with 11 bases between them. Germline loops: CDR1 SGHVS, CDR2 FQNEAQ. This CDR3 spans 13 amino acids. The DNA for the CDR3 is TGTGCCAGCAGCTTCCGGGGCAGCCCTGAAGCTTTCTTT. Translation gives CASSFRGSPEAFF.